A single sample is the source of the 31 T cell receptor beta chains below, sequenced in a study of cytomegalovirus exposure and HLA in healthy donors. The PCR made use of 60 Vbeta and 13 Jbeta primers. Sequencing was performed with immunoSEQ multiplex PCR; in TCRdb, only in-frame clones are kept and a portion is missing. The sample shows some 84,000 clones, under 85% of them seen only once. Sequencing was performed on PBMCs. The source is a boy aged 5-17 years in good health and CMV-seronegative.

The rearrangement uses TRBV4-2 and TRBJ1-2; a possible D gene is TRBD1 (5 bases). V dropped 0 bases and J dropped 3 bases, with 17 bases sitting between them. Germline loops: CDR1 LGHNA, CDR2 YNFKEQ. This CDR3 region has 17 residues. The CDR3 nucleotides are TGTGCCAGCAGCCAAGAACCCCAGGGATTAGGGGACTATGGCTACACCTTC. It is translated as CASSQEPQGLGDYGYTF.

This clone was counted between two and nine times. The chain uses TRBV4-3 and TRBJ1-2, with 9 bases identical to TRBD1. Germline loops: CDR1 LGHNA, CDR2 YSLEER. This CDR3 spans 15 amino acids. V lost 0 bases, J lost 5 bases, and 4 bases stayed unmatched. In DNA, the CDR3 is TGCGCCAGCAGCCAAGACGGGACAGGGATTTATGGCTACACCTTC. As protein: CASSQDGTGIYGYTF.

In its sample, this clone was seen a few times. The CDR3 region has the DNA TGTGCCAGCAGCGACAGGGCGGATAATGAAAAACTGTTTTTT. It codes for CASSDRADNEKLFF. This chain connects TRBV5-4 to TRBJ1-4, with 7 nucleotides matching TRBD1. This CDR3 contains 14 residues. The trim removed 4 bases at V and 4 bases at J, leaving 4 bases unmatched. Germline lookup yields CDR1 SGHNT and CDR2 YYREEE (reference sequence).

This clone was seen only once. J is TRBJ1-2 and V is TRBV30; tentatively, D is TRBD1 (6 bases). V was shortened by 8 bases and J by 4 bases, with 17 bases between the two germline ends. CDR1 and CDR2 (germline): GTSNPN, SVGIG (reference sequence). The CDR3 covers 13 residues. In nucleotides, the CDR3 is TGTGCCGGAACAGGGAAAGTGACCTATGGCTACACCTTC. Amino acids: CAGTGKVTYGYTF.

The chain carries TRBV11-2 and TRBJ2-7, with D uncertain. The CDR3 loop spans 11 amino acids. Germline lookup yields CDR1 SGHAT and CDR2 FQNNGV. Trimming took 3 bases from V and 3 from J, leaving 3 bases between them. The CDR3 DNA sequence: TGTGCCAGCAGCTTCAACTACGAGCAGTACTTC. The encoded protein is CASSFNYEQYF.

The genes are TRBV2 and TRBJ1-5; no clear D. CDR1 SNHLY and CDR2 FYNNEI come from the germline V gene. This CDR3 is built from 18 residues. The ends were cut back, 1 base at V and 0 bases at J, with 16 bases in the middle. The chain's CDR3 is CASSEEYEAINSNQPQHF. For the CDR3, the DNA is TGTGCCAGCAGTGAAGAGTATGAGGCGATTAATAGCAATCAGCCCCAGCATTTT.

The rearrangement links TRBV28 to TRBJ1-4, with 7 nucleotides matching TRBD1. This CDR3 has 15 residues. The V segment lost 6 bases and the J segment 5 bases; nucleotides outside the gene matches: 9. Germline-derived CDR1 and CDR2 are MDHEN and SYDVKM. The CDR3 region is CASSPGGTKNEKLFF. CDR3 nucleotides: TGTGCCAGCAGCCCAGGGGGGACAAAGAATGAAAAACTGTTTTTT.

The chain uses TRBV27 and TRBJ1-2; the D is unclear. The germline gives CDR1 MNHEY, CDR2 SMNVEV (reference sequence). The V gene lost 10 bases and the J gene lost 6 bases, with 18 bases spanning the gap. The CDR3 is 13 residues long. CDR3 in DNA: TGTGCCACCTCCTCCCAGGTCAGCCATGGCTACACCTTC. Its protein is CATSSQVSHGYTF.

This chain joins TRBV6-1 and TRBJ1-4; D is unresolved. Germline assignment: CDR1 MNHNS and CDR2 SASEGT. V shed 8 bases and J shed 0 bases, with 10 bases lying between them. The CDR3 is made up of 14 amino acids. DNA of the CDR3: TGTGCCAGCCTAAAATCTGCAACTAATGAAAAACTGTTTTTT. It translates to CASLKSATNEKLFF.

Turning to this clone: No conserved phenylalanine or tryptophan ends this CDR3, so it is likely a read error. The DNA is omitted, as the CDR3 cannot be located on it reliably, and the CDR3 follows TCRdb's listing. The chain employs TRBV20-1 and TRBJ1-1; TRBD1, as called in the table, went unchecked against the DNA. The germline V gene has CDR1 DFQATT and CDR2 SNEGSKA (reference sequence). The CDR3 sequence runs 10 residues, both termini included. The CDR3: CSAMPQAHPL.

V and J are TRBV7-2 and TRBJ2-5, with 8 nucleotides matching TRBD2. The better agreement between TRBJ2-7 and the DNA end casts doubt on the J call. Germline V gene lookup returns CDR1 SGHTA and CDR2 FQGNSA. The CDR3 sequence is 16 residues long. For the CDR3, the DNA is TGTGCCAGCAGCTTAAATGAAGTAGCGGGAACCTACGAGCAGTACTTC. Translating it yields CASSLNEVAGTYEQYF.

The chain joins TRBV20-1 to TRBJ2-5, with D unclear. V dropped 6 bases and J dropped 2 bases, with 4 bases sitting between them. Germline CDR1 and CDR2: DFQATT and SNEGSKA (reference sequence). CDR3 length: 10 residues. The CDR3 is CSATQETQYF. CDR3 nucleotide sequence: TGCAGTGCCACACAAGAGACCCAGTACTTC.

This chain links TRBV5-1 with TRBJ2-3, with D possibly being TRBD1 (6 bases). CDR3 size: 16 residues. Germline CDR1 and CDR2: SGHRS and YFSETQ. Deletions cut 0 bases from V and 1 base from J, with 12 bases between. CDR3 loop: CASSLARRGRTDTQYF. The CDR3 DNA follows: TGCGCCAGCAGCTTGGCTCGCAGGGGACGCACAGATACGCAGTATTTT.

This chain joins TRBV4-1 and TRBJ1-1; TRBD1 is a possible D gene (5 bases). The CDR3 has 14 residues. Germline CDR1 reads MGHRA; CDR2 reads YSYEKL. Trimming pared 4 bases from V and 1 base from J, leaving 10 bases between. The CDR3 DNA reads TGCGCCAGCAGCCGAACGGGGGGGAACACTGAAGCTTTCTTT. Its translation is CASSRTGGNTEAFF.

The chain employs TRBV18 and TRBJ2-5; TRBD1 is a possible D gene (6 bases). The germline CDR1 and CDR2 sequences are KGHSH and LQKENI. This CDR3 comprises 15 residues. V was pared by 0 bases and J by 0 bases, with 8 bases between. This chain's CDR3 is CASSPPRGNQETQYF. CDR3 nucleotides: TGTGCCAGCTCACCACCGAGGGGGAACCAAGAGACCCAGTACTTC.

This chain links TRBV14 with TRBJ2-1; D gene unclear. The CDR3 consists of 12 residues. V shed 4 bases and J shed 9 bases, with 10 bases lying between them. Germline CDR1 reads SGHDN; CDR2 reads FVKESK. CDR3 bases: TGTGCCAGCAGCCCCTCCTTTATTGAGCAGTTCTTC. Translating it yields CASSPSFIEQFF.

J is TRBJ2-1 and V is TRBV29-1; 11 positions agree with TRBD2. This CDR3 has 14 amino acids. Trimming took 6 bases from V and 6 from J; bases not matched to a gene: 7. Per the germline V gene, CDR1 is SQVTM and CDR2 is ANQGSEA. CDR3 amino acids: CSVHPGLAANEQFF. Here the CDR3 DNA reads TGCAGCGTCCACCCGGGACTAGCGGCCAATGAGCAGTTCTTC.

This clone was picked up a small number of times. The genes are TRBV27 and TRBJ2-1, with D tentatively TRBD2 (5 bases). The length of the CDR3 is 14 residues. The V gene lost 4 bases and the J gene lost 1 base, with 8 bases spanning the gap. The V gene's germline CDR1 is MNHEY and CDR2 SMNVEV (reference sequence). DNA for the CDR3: TGTGCCAGCAGTTCAGGACTGTCCTACAATGAGCAGTTCTTC. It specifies CASSSGLSYNEQFF.

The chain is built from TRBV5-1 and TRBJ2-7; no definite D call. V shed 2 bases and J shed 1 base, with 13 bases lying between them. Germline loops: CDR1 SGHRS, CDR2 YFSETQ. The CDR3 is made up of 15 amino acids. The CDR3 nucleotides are TGCGCCAGCAGCTTTGCTTATGTCAGTTCCTACGAGCAGTACTTC. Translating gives CASSFAYVSSYEQYF.

The CDR3 sequence: CASSLKFVGGEQYF. As DNA, the CDR3 is TGTGCCAGCAGCCTAAAGTTTGTAGGGGGCGAGCAGTACTTC. The V gene is TRBV7-9, the J gene TRBJ2-7, with D possibly TRBD1 on 6 matching bases. In germline, CDR1 is SEHNR, CDR2 FQNEAQ (reference sequence). CDR3 length: 14 residues. Trimming stripped 5 bases from V and 6 bases from J, with 17 bases between.

The CDR3 DNA sequence: TGCAGCGTCCACACGGCGGAGGCAGCTTTCTTT. Translation: CSVHTAEAAFF. This chain joins TRBV29-1 and TRBJ1-1; D not resolved. Germline CDR1 is SQVTM and CDR2 is ANQGSEA. Trimming shortened V by 6 bases and J by 10 bases, and 15 bases separated the two germline ends. CDR3 length: 11 amino acids.

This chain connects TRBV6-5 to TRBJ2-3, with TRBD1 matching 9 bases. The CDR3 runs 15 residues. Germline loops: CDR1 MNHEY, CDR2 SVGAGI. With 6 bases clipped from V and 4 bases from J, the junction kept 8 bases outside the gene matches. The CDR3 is CASSPDRGWADTQYF. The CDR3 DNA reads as TGTGCCAGCAGCCCAGACAGGGGGTGGGCAGATACGCAGTATTTT.

CDR3 sequence reads: CASSLGGGGWPQHF. The CDR3 coding sequence is TGTGCCAGCAGTTTAGGAGGGGGGGGCTGGCCCCAGCATTTT. The V gene is TRBV27, the J gene TRBJ1-5; D possibly corresponds to TRBD1 (6 bases). V gave up 2 bases and J gave up 9 bases, with 14 bases separating them. The germline V gene has CDR1 MNHEY and CDR2 SMNVEV (reference sequence). This CDR3 region has 14 residues.

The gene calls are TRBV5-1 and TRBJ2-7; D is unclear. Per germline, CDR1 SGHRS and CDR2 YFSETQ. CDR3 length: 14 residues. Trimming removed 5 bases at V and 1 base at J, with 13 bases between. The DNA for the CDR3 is TGCGCCAGCAGAGGAGAGTACGGATCCTACGAGCAGTACTTC. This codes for CASRGEYGSYEQYF.

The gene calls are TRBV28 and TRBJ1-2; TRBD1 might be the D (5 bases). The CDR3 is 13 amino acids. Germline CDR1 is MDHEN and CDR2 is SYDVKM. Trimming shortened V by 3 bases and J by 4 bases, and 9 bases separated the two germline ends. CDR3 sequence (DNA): TGTGCCAGCAGTTTTAGGGGCCGCTATGGCTACACCTTC. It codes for CASSFRGRYGYTF.

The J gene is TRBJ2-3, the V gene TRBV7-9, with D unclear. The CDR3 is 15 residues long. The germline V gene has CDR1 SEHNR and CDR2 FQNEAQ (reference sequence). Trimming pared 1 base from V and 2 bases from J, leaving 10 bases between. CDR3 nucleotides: TGTGCCAGCAGCTTAGGGCCGCAGAACACAGATACGCAGTATTTT. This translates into CASSLGPQNTDTQYF.

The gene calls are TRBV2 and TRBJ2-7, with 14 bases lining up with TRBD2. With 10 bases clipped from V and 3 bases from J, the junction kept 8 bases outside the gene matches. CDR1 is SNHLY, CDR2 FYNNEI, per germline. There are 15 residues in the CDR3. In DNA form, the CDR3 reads TGTGCCATCGGGACTAGCGGGGGACGTGGCTACGAGCAGTACTTC. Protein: CAIGTSGGRGYEQYF.

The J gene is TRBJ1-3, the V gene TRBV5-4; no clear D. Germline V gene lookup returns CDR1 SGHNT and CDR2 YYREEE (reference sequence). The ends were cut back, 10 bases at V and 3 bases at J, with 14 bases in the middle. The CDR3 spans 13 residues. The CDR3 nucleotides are TGTGCCGGAGCGGGAGCGGGTGGAAACACCATATATTTT. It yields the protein CAGAGAGGNTIYF.

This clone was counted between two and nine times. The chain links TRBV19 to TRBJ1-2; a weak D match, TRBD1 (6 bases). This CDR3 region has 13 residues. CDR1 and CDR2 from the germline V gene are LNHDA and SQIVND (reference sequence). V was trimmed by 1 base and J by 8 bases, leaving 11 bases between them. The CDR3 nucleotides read TGTGCCAGTAGTATAGGGACAGTCGGCGGCTACACCTTC. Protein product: CASSIGTVGGYTF.

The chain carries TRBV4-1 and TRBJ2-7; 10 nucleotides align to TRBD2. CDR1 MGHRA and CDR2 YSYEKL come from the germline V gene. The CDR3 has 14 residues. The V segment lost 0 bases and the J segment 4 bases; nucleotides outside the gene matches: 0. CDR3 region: CASSQDSGGYEQYF. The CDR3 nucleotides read TGCGCCAGCAGCCAAGATAGCGGGGGGTACGAGCAGTACTTC.

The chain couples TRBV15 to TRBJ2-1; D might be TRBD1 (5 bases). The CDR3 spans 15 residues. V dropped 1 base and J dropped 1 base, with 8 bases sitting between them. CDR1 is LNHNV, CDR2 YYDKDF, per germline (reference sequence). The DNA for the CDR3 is TGTGCCACCAGCAGAGCGGCAGGGTCCTACAATGAGCAGTTCTTC. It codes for CATSRAAGSYNEQFF. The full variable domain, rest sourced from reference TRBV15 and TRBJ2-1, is DAMVIQNPRYQVTQFGKPVTLSCSQTLNHNVMYWYQQKSSQAPKLLFHYYDKDFNNEADTPDNFQSRRPNTSFCFLDIRSPGLGDTAMYLCATSRAAGSYNEQFFGPGTRLTVL.